These 29 T cell receptor beta chains originate from one sample sequenced in a study of blood T cell repertoires in COVID-19 (dated by TCRdb to about 2020). The method was the immunoSEQ multiplex PCR assay. As stored in TCRdb, this immuneACCESS dataset retains in-frame rearrangements with V and J assigned. A fraction of the clones does not appear; measured against another copy, unresolved V genes explain less than half of the discrepancy, and the remainder lacks a known reason. Recorded for this sample are 500,000 or so clones; 87% of them occurred a single time. The top ten constitute about 0.7% of the sample. The sequenced sample was PBMCs or T cells enriched from blood (not recorded which). The receptor source for this set is a woman in her late teens or twenties who had recovered from COVID-19.

This chain connects TRBV21-1 to TRBJ1-2; the table's D call, TRBD1, has no DNA check behind it. TRBV21-1 is a documented pseudogene. This CDR3 contains 16 residues. This CDR3 reads CASSKGGSILGHGYTF. CDR3 DNA: TGTGCCAGCAGCAAAGGGGGCTCCATACTTGGGCATGGCTACACCTTC.

This clone showed up just a few times. V usage is TRBV2 and J usage is TRBJ2-5; D is uncertain. Germline lookup yields CDR1 SNHLY and CDR2 FYNNEI. This CDR3 contains 11 residues. V gave up 4 bases and J gave up 3 bases, with 3 bases separating them. The DNA for the CDR3 is TGTGCCAGCAGTGGTAAAGAGACCCAGTACTTC. Translation gives CASSGKETQYF.

About this clone: In the same sample, other DNA sequences code for this CDR3. The gene calls are TRBV29-1 and TRBJ1-1; D perhaps matches TRBD1 (6 bases). Germline V gene data show CDR1 as SQVTM and CDR2 as ANQGSEA. The ends were cut back, 7 bases at V and 2 bases at J, with 11 bases in the middle. The length of the CDR3 is 12 residues. The CDR3 coding sequence is TGCAGCGCCGGACAGCTTAACACTGAAGCTTTCTTT. This encodes CSAGQLNTEAFF.

The gene calls are TRBV27 and TRBJ1-1, with TRBD1 matching 7 bases. From germline, CDR1 is MNHEY and CDR2 SMNVEV (reference sequence). The CDR3 spans 14 residues. V lost 6 bases, J lost 5 bases, and 9 bases stayed unmatched. CDR3 nucleotide sequence: TGTGCCAGCAGCAGCCAAAGGGGGCATACTGAAGCTTTCTTT. Translation gives CASSSQRGHTEAFF.

This chain uses TRBV19 with TRBJ1-5; D unclear. Germline-derived CDR1 and CDR2 are LNHDA and SQIVND (reference sequence). This CDR3 is 14 amino acids long. Trimming removed 1 base from V and 9 bases from J, with 13 bases in between. CDR3 residues: CASSIAQYEWPQHF. The CDR3 bases are TGTGCCAGTAGTATAGCACAGTACGAGTGGCCCCAGCATTTT. Supplemented by reference TRBV19 and TRBJ1-5, the full variable domain reads DGGITQSPKYLFRKEGQNVTLSCEQNLNHDAMYWYRQDPGQGLRLIYYSQIVNDFQKGDIAEGYSVSREKKESFPLTVTSAQKNPTAFYLCASSIAQYEWPQHFGDGTRLSIL.

The V call is TRBV4-1, the J call TRBJ1-1, with D perhaps matching TRBD1 (6 bases). Germline CDR1 MGHRA, CDR2 YSYEKL. Trimming shortened V by 4 bases and J by 5 bases, and 11 bases separated the two germline ends. This CDR3 spans 13 amino acids. CDR3 amino acids: CASSRITGTEAFF. The CDR3 region has the DNA TGCGCCAGCAGCCGCATTACAGGGACTGAAGCTTTCTTT.

This chain joins TRBV5-1 and TRBJ1-2; 7 nucleotides align to TRBD1. CDR1 SGHRS and CDR2 YFSETQ come from the germline V gene. The CDR3 length is 22 residues. J lost 0 bases, V lost 4 bases, and 27 bases had no gene match. The CDR3 nucleotides are TGCGCCAGCAGCGGACGGACAGGCCTAATCTTTCCCTCAACCTTAGCTAACTATGGCTACACCTTC. It codes for CASSGRTGLIFPSTLANYGYTF.

V usage is TRBV2 and J usage is TRBJ1-4; D is ambiguous. This CDR3 contains 15 residues. Germline assignment: CDR1 SNHLY and CDR2 FYNNEI. The ends were cut back, 6 bases at V and 0 bases at J, with 11 bases in the middle. The CDR3 loop reads CASRDGRATNEKLFF. CDR3 nucleotide sequence: TGTGCCAGCAGAGATGGGAGAGCAACTAATGAAAAACTGTTTTTT.

The CDR3 sequence: CASKTWTGPNYGYTF. The DNA of the CDR3 is TGTGCCAGCAAAACCTGGACAGGGCCTAACTATGGCTACACCTTC. The V gene is TRBV6-5, the J gene TRBJ1-2; 8 positions match TRBD1. Trimming removed 7 bases from V and 0 bases from J; junction bases left unmatched: 7. CDR1 is MNHEY and CDR2 is SVGAGI in the germline V gene. The CDR3 is made up of 15 amino acids.

The chain uses TRBV21-1 and TRBJ2-7; TRBD1 is the table's D call, not checked against the DNA. TRBV21-1 is assigned pseudogene status. The CDR3 has 17 amino acids. CDR3 in DNA: TGTGCCAGCAGCAAAGTGTATCCGGACAGGGACTCCTACGAGCAGTACTTC. Translation gives CASSKVYPDRDSYEQYF.

The chain uses TRBV29-1 and TRBJ1-2; TRBD1 matches 10 bases. Looked up from germline, CDR1 is SQVTM and CDR2 is ANQGSEA. Germline trimming cut 7 bases from V and 7 bases from J; bases unmatched to any gene: 15. There are 15 residues in the CDR3. This CDR3 is CSALNRERTGGGYTF. As DNA, the CDR3 is TGCAGCGCTCTAAACAGGGAAAGGACAGGGGGTGGCTACACCTTC.

This clone was found once. The chain has TRBV6-6 and TRBJ1-2; D unclear. The CDR3 sequence is 16 residues long. Between the trimmed V and J ends, which lost 5 bases and 2 bases, there was a span of 18 bases. Germline CDR1 reads MNHNY; CDR2 reads SVGAGI (reference sequence). The CDR3 here is CASSRSQAGSNYGYTF. The CDR3 region has the DNA TGTGCCAGCAGTCGATCTCAGGCGGGATCGAACTATGGCTACACCTTC.

The gene calls are TRBV6-5 and TRBJ1-2, with no clear D. V was pared by 5 bases and J by 8 bases, with 18 bases between. In germline, CDR1 is MNHEY, CDR2 SVGAGI. The CDR3 contains 14 residues. The CDR3 sequence is CASSLPSSVSGYTF. CDR3 bases: TGTGCCAGCAGTCTCCCCTCGTCGGTATCAGGCTACACCTTC.

This clone appeared once. The chain combines TRBV2 with TRBJ2-7; TRBD2 might be the D (6 bases). Between the trimmed V and J ends, which lost 7 bases and 2 bases, there was a span of 12 bases. The CDR3 is 13 amino acids. Germline CDR1 and CDR2: SNHLY and FYNNEI. CDR3 protein: CASTGGATYEQYF. The DNA of the CDR3 is TGTGCCAGCACAGGCGGGGCCACCTACGAGCAGTACTTC.

This clone was detected once. Other DNA sequences in this sample translate to the same CDR3. The chain combines TRBV5-1 with TRBJ1-1, with D possibly matching TRBD1 (5 bases). Trimming left V 5 bases short and J 1 base short, with 9 bases between. This CDR3 has 13 residues. Germline lookup yields CDR1 SGHRS and CDR2 YFSETQ. CDR3 region: CASRVTANTEAFF. The CDR3 DNA reads TGCGCCAGCAGGGTGACAGCGAACACTGAAGCTTTCTTT.

The J gene is TRBJ1-5, the V gene TRBV5-1, with 10 bases identical to TRBD1. Trimming at V came to 3 bases and at J to 5 bases, leaving 5 bases not matched to a gene. The CDR3 runs to 15 residues. Germline CDR1 is SGHRS and CDR2 is YFSETQ. In DNA form, the CDR3 reads TGCGCCAGCAGCTATACCGGGACAGGGGATCAGCCCCAGCATTTT. Translating gives CASSYTGTGDQPQHF.

The chain employs TRBV11-2 and TRBJ2-7; 8 positions match TRBD2. V shed 1 base, J shed 5 bases, and the junction held 10 bases outside the gene matches. The CDR3 has 16 amino acids. From germline, CDR1 is SGHAT and CDR2 FQNNGV. CDR3 in DNA: TGTGCCAGCAGCTTAGGCCGAGTCGGGAGGGTTCACGAGCAGTACTTC. Translating it yields CASSLGRVGRVHEQYF.

This chain connects TRBV7-9 to TRBJ1-6; maybe TRBD1 (5 bases). From germline, CDR1 is SEHNR and CDR2 FQNEAQ (reference sequence). Trimming left V 5 bases short and J 5 bases short, with 19 bases between. The CDR3 consists of 17 residues. CDR3 sequence (DNA): TGTGCCAGCAGCACTTTTAAAGGGACTTACGATAATTCACCCCTCCACTTT. As protein: CASSTFKGTYDNSPLHF. Supplemented by reference TRBV7-9 and TRBJ1-6, the full variable domain reads DTGVSQNPRHKITKRGQNVTFRCDPISEHNRLYWYRQTLGQGPEFLTYFQNEAQLEKSRLLSDRFSAERPKGSFSTLEIQRTEQGDSAMYLCASSTFKGTYDNSPLHFGNGTRLTVT.

V gene TRBV5-1 combines with J gene TRBJ2-7, with D perhaps TRBD1 (5 bases). V lost 0 bases and J lost 4, with 11 bases in between. CDR3 size: 14 residues. From germline, CDR1 is SGHRS and CDR2 YFSETQ. The DNA of the CDR3 is TGCGCCAGCAGCTTGGGGCAGGGCGGTTACGAGCAGTACTTC. It is translated as CASSLGQGGYEQYF.

The J gene is TRBJ1-4, the V gene TRBV28; D might be TRBD1 (5 bases). The CDR3 extends over 13 amino acids. CDR1 MDHEN and CDR2 SYDVKM come from the germline V gene. V lost 7 bases, J lost 7 bases, and 13 bases lay in between. The CDR3 DNA follows: TGTGCCAGCACGGGCAGGGTCGGTGAAAAACTGTTTTTT. It yields the protein CASTGRVGEKLFF.

The chain uses TRBV12-3 or TRBV12-4 and TRBJ2-7; tentative D call: TRBD2 (5 bases). The length of the CDR3 is 13 residues. Deletions cut 5 bases from V and 7 bases from J, with 15 bases between. In DNA, the CDR3 is TGTGCCAGCAGTGATATGGTCCGGGATGAGCAGTACTTC. This sequence encodes CASSDMVRDEQYF.

The chain has TRBV19 and TRBJ1-1; D remains ambiguous. In germline, CDR1 is LNHDA, CDR2 SQIVND (reference sequence). The CDR3 totals 14 residues. Trimming pared 3 bases from V and 4 bases from J, leaving 12 bases between. CDR3 in DNA: TGTGCCAGTAGTATCCCCGGGAAAACCACTGAAGCTTTCTTT. It is translated as CASSIPGKTTEAFF.

CDR3 coding DNA: TGCAGCGCGGACGGGCCGGGGGGCTACACCTTC. Protein sequence: CSADGPGGYTF. The V call is TRBV29-1, the J call TRBJ1-2; no clear D gene. The CDR3 extends over 11 amino acids. CDR1 and CDR2 from the germline V gene are SQVTM and ANQGSEA. V was shortened by 7 bases and J by 8 bases, with 14 bases between the two germline ends.

V usage is TRBV6-1 and J usage is TRBJ2-7; TRBD1 matches at 8 bases. In germline, CDR1 is MNHNS, CDR2 SASEGT. The CDR3 covers 14 residues. The J segment lost 1 base and the V segment lost 3 bases, leaving 2 bases of the junction unmatched. This CDR3 reads CASSEQGASYEQYF. CDR3 nucleotides: TGTGCCAGCAGTGAGCAGGGGGCTTCCTACGAGCAGTACTTC.

The chain couples TRBV6-4 to TRBJ1-2; 8 bases line up with TRBD1. Trimming took 9 bases from V and 1 from J; bases not matched to a gene: 1. Germline V gene sequence: CDR1 MRHNA, CDR2 SNTAGT. This CDR3 is built from 12 residues. CDR3 residues: CARDRDNYGYTF. As DNA, the CDR3 is TGTGCCAGGGACAGGGATAACTATGGCTACACCTTC.

The rearrangement uses TRBV5-1 and TRBJ1-2, with a possible D match to TRBD1 (6 bases). V lost 3 bases and J 6 bases, leaving 21 bases between the germline ends. This CDR3 has 16 residues. The V gene's germline CDR1 is SGHRS and CDR2 YFSETQ. The CDR3 protein is CASSWEQGRGGDGYTF. The CDR3 nucleotides read TGCGCCAGCAGCTGGGAACAGGGCCGGGGGGGCGATGGCTACACCTTC.

The J gene is TRBJ2-5, the V gene TRBV6-6, with 8 bases aligning to TRBD2. Germline CDR1 reads MNHNY; CDR2 reads SVGAGI (reference sequence). Unmatched junction bases numbered 6, after V lost 6 bases and J lost 3 bases. The CDR3 runs to 14 residues. CDR3 sequence: CASRFPGGEETQYF. The DNA of the CDR3 is TGTGCCAGCAGATTCCCGGGGGGGGAAGAGACCCAGTACTTC.

V is TRBV7-8 and J is TRBJ2-1, with D maybe TRBD2 (7 bases). The germline gives CDR1 SGHVS, CDR2 FQNEAQ. This CDR3 region has 17 residues. V was trimmed by 1 base and J by 1 base, leaving 14 bases between them. The CDR3 sequence: CASSLDAGAGSYNEQFF. The CDR3 DNA is TGTGCCAGCAGCTTAGACGCGGGGGCAGGATCCTACAATGAGCAGTTCTTC.

The gene calls are TRBV5-1 and TRBJ1-1, with D uncertain. The CDR3 extends over 12 amino acids. Germline CDR1 SGHRS, CDR2 YFSETQ. The germline V and J ends were trimmed by 7 bases and 1 base, with 8 bases remaining between them. This CDR3 is CASGAANTEAFF. The DNA of the CDR3 is TGCGCCAGCGGAGCTGCGAACACTGAAGCTTTCTTT.